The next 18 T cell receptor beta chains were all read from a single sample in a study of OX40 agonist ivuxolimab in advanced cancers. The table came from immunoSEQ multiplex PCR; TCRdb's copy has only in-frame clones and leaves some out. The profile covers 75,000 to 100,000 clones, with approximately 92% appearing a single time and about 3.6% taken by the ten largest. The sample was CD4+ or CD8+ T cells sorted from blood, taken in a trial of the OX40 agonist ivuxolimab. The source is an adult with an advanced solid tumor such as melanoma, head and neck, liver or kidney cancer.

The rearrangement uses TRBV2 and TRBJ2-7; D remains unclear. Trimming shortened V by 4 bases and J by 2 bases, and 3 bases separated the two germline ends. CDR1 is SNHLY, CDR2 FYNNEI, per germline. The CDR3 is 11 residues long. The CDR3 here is CASSAPYEQYF. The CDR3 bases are TGTGCCAGCAGTGCCCCCTACGAGCAGTACTTC.

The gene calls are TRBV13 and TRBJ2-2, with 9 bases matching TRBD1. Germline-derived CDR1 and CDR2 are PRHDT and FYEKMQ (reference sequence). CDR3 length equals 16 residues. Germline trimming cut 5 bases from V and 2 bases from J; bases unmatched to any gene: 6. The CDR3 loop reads CASSVRDRVNTGELFF. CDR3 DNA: TGTGCCAGCAGCGTAAGGGACAGGGTAAACACCGGGGAGCTGTTTTTT.

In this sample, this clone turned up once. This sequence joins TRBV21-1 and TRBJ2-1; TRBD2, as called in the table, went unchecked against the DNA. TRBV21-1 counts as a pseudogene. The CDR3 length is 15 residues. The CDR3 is CASSKACSGYNEQFF. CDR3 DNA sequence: TGTGCCAGCAGCAAAGCGTGTAGCGGCTACAATGAGCAGTTCTTC.

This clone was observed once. CDR3 coding DNA: TGTGCCAGTACCCCGAGAGGGGATAGGGAGACCCAGTACTTC. The encoded protein is CASTPRGDRETQYF. This rearrangement joins TRBV19 to TRBJ2-5; D may correspond to TRBD1 or TRBD2 (5 bases each). The ends were cut back, 7 bases at V and 5 bases at J, with 17 bases in the middle. CDR3 length: 14 amino acids. CDR1 and CDR2 (germline): LNHDA, SQIVND (reference sequence).

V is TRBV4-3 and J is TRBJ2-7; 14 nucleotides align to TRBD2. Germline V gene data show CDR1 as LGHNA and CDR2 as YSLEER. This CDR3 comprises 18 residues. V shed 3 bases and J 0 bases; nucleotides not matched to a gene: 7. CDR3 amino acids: CASSQETSGGALSYEQYF. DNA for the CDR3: TGCGCCAGCAGCCAGGAGACTAGCGGGGGGGCCCTCTCCTACGAGCAGTACTTC.

CDR3 in DNA: TGTGCCAGCAGACTTGTCTGGGGGGAGTCCTCCTACGAGCAGTACTTC. Amino acid sequence: CASRLVWGESSYEQYF. The chain is built from TRBV27 and TRBJ2-7; a possible D gene is TRBD2 (6 bases). Trimming removed 6 bases at V and 0 bases at J, with 18 bases between. CDR3 length: 16 amino acids. CDR1 is MNHEY and CDR2 is SMNVEV in the germline V gene (reference sequence).

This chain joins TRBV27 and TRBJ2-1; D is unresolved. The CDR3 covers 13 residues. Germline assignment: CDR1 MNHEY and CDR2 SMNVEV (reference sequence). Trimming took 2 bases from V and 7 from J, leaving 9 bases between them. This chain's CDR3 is CASSLDLGNEQFF. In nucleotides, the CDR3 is TGTGCCAGCAGTTTAGATTTGGGGAATGAGCAGTTCTTC.

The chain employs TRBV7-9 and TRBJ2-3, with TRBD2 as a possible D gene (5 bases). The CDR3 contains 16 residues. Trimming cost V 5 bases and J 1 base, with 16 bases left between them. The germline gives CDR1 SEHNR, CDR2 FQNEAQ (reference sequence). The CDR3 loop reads CASSPHEGDGTDTQYF. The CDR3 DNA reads TGTGCCAGCAGCCCTCATGAGGGAGATGGCACAGATACGCAGTATTTT.

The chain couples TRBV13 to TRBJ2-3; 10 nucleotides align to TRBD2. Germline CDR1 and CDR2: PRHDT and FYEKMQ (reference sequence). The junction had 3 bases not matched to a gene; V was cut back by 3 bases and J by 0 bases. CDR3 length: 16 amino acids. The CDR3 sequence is CASSLPTSGSTDTQYF. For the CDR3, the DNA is TGTGCCAGCAGCTTGCCGACTAGCGGGAGCACAGATACGCAGTATTTT.

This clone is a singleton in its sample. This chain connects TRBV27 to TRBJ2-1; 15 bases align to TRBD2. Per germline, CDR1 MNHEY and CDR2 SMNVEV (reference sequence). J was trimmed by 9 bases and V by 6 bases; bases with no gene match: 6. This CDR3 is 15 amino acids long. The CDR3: CASSGLAGGRSEQFF. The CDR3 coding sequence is TGTGCCAGCAGCGGACTAGCGGGGGGGCGTAGTGAGCAGTTCTTC.

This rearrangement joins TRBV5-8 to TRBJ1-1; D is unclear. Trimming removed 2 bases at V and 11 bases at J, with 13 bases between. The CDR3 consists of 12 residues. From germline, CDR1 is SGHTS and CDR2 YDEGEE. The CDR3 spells CASSFEGFYAFF. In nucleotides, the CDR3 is TGTGCCAGCAGCTTTGAGGGATTCTATGCTTTCTTT.

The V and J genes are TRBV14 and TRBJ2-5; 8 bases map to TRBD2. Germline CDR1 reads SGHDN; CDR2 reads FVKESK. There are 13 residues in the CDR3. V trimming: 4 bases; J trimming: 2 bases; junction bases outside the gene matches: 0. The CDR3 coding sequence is TGTGCCAGCAGCCGACTAGCGCAAGAGACCCAGTACTTC. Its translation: CASSRLAQETQYF.

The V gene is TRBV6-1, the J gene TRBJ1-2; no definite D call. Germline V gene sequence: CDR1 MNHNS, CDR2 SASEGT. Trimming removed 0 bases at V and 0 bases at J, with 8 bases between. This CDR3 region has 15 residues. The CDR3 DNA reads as TGTGCCAGCAGTGAAGCGTGGACGGCTAACTATGGCTACACCTTC. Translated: CASSEAWTANYGYTF.

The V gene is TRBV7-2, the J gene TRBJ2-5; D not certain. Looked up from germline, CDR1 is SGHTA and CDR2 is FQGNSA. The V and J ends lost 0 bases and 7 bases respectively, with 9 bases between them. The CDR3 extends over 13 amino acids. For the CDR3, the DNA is TGTGCCAGCAGCTTAGCGGGTCAGCGGACCCAGTACTTC. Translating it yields CASSLAGQRTQYF. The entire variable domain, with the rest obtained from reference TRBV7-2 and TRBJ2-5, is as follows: GAGVSQSPSNKVTEKGKDVELRCDPISGHTALYWYRQSLGQGLEFLIYFQGNSAPDKSGLPSDRFSAERTGGSVSTLTIQRTQQEDSAVYLCASSLAGQRTQYFGPGTRLLVL.

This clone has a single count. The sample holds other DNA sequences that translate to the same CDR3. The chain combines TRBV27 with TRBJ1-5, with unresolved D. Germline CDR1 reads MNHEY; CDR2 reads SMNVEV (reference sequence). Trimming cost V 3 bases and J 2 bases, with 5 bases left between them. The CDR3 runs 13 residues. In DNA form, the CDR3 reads TGTGCCAGCAGTTTTACGGGCAATCAGCCCCAGCATTTT. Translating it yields CASSFTGNQPQHF.

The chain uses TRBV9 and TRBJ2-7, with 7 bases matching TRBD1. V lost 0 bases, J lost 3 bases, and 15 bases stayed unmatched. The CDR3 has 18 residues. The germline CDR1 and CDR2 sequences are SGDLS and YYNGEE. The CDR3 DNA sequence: TGTGCCAGCAGCGTAGAAGTCAAGACAGGGCCAGGTGTCTACGAGCAGTACTTC. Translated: CASSVEVKTGPGVYEQYF.

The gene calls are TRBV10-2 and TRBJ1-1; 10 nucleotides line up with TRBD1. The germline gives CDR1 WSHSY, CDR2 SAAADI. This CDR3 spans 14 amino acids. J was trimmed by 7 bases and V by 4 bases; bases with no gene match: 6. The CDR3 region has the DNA TGCGCCAGCAGTGTTGGACAGGGGGGCCTTGAAGCTTTCTTT. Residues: CASSVGQGGLEAFF.

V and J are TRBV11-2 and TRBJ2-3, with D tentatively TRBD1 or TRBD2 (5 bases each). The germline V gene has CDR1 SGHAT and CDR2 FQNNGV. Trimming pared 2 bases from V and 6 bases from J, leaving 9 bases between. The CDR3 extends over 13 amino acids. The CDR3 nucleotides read TGTGCCAGCAGCTTAATGGGGACCGATACGCAGTATTTT. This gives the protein CASSLMGTDTQYF.